This entry lists 24 T cell receptor beta chains sequenced from one sample in a study of T cell responses to AZD1222 COVID-19 vaccine. The data were produced by immunoSEQ multiplex PCR, yet TCRdb's version contains in-frame clones alone and is incomplete. Of some 150,000 clones in the sample, 86% are singletons; the top ten hold less than 6%. Sequencing used peripheral blood, obtained 28 days after the second AZD1222 dose. The receptor set was obtained from an adult who received the AZD1222 COVID-19 vaccine.

The chain employs TRBV5-1 and TRBJ2-1; tentative D call: TRBD2 (5 bases). The CDR3 runs 15 residues. Germline V lookup: CDR1 SGHRS, CDR2 YFSETQ. The germline V and J ends were trimmed by 4 bases and 0 bases, with 11 bases remaining between them. CDR3 nucleotides: TGCGCCAGCAGCGTAAGCGGTGACTCCTACAATGAGCAGTTCTTC. This translates into CASSVSGDSYNEQFF.

This clone was picked up a small number of times. This chain uses TRBV5-1 with TRBJ1-2; D uncertain. This CDR3 contains 12 residues. From germline, CDR1 is SGHRS and CDR2 YFSETQ. Trimming took 4 bases from V and 11 from J, leaving 15 bases between them. This CDR3 reads CASSRTADGYTF. The CDR3 DNA sequence: TGCGCCAGCAGCCGGACGGCGGACGGTTACACCTTC.

The V and J genes are TRBV30 and TRBJ1-2; D is perhaps TRBD1 (6 bases). V lost 3 bases and J 7 bases, leaving 21 bases between the germline ends. CDR1 is GTSNPN, CDR2 SVGIG, per germline (reference sequence). This CDR3 is built from 15 residues. The CDR3 region is CAWRSRGAMGRGYTF. In nucleotides, the CDR3 is TGTGCCTGGAGGAGTAGGGGGGCGATGGGCCGTGGCTACACCTTC.

The chain employs TRBV6-8 and TRBJ2-4; D call uncertain. The CDR3 is 13 residues long. The V end was cut by 9 bases, the J end by 0 bases, with 9 bases between. Germline V CDR1 and CDR2: MNHGY, SAAAGT. CDR3 sequence: CARHALAKNIQYF. CDR3 sequence (DNA): TGTGCCAGACACGCGCTAGCCAAAAACATTCAGTACTTC.

The V gene is TRBV19, the J gene TRBJ1-1; the D is unclear. This CDR3 spans 13 amino acids. The germline V gene encodes CDR1 LNHDA and CDR2 SQIVND (reference sequence). Between the trimmed V and J ends, which lost 7 bases and 10 bases, there was a span of 19 bases. CDR3 in amino acids: CASTNRPAPGAFF. DNA of the CDR3: TGTGCCAGTACCAATCGGCCGGCCCCGGGAGCTTTCTTT.

The V and J genes are TRBV27 and TRBJ1-1, with 10 bases fitting TRBD1. The germline V gene encodes CDR1 MNHEY and CDR2 SMNVEV (reference sequence). The CDR3 is 15 amino acids. V lost 5 bases and J lost 4; bases outside the gene matches: 7. CDR3 coding DNA: TGTGCCAGCAGTCGGTACCGGACAGGGGGCACTGAAGCTTTCTTT. This codes for CASSRYRTGGTEAFF.

The chain uses TRBV11-3 and TRBJ2-1; D call uncertain. The germline V gene has CDR1 SGHNT and CDR2 YENEEA. Trimming took off 4 bases at V and 6 bases at J, with 10 bases between the two ends. The CDR3 covers 13 residues. The CDR3 sequence is CASSSTMINEQFF. The CDR3 coding sequence is TGTGCCAGCAGCTCAACTATGATCAATGAGCAGTTCTTC.

The chain employs TRBV6-5 and TRBJ2-1; TRBD1 matches 7 bases. CDR3 length: 12 residues. From germline, CDR1 is MNHEY and CDR2 SVGAGI. Trimming took 6 bases from V and 6 from J; bases not matched to a gene: 2. CDR3 in DNA: TGTGCCAGCAGGCGACAGGGCAATGAGCAGTTCTTC. Translation gives CASRRQGNEQFF.

J is TRBJ2-2 and V is TRBV5-4; 9 bases map to TRBD2. Germline V lookup: CDR1 SGHNT, CDR2 YYREEE (reference sequence). V trimming: 1 base; J trimming: 7 bases; junction bases outside the gene matches: 11. The CDR3 runs 17 residues. CDR3 sequence reads: CASSLKVAGGLSGELFF. CDR3 bases: TGTGCCAGCAGCTTGAAAGTCGCGGGGGGGTTAAGCGGGGAGCTGTTTTTT.

This clone was seen a single time. The rearrangement links TRBV5-1 to TRBJ2-1, with a tentative D call TRBD1 (6 bases). CDR1 is SGHRS, CDR2 YFSETQ, per germline. This CDR3 is 15 amino acids long. Trimming left V 0 bases short and J 0 bases short, with 7 bases between. DNA for the CDR3: TGCGCCAGCAGCTTGGAACAGGGCTCCTACAATGAGCAGTTCTTC. This gives the protein CASSLEQGSYNEQFF.

The chain links TRBV7-4 to TRBJ2-4, with D maybe TRBD2 (5 bases). The germline V gene encodes CDR1 SGHVT and CDR2 SQSDAQ. This CDR3 comprises 18 residues. Trimming left V 1 base short and J 0 bases short, with 16 bases between. The CDR3 region is CASSLGWRSLLAKNIQYF. CDR3 in DNA: TGTGCCAGCAGCTTAGGATGGAGGTCCCTCCTAGCCAAAAACATTCAGTACTTC.

This chain links TRBV29-1 with TRBJ2-7, with D perhaps matching TRBD1 (6 bases). The CDR3 loop spans 14 amino acids. Germline lookup yields CDR1 SQVTM and CDR2 ANQGSEA. V dropped 1 base and J dropped 2 bases, with 12 bases sitting between them. As DNA, the CDR3 is TGCAGCGTTGAAGTACCAGGGGAGCCCTACGAGCAGTACTTC. It encodes CSVEVPGEPYEQYF.

This clone was detected once. This chain links TRBV7-9 with TRBJ2-5; D not certain. V was pared by 1 base and J by 5 bases, with 8 bases between. The germline gives CDR1 SEHNR, CDR2 FQNEAQ (reference sequence). The CDR3 has 13 residues. CDR3 sequence: CASSLVNTETQYF. The DNA for the CDR3 is TGTGCCAGCAGCTTAGTGAACACCGAGACCCAGTACTTC.

The chain uses TRBV6-1 and TRBJ2-1; D possibly uses TRBD1 or TRBD2 (6 bases each). Trimming left V 3 bases short and J 0 bases short, with 9 bases between. The CDR3 loop spans 15 amino acids. Germline CDR1 and CDR2: MNHNS and SASEGT. CDR3 DNA sequence: TGTGCCAGCAGTGACAGGGGAGGCTCCTACAATGAGCAGTTCTTC. Amino acids: CASSDRGGSYNEQFF.

This chain uses TRBV10-1 with TRBJ2-7; 7 nucleotides line up with TRBD2. The germline V gene encodes CDR1 WNHNN and CDR2 SYGVQD (reference sequence). The CDR3 runs 13 residues. Losses at the gene ends were 8 bases for V and 5 bases for J; bases not matched to a gene: 9. The CDR3 nucleotides read TGCGCCAGCCGTGGCGGGAGAGGGAACGAGCAGTACTTC. Translation gives CASRGGRGNEQYF.

The chain uses TRBV7-7 and TRBJ1-5, with D perhaps matching TRBD1 (6 bases). The CDR3 sequence is 15 residues long. V dropped 4 bases and J dropped 4 bases, with 14 bases sitting between them. The germline CDR1 and CDR2 sequences are SSHAT and FNYEAQ (reference sequence). CDR3 in DNA: TGTGCCAGCAGCTCCCACGGGGGCCCGAATCAGCCCCAGCATTTT. Protein sequence: CASSSHGGPNQPQHF.

This chain joins TRBV5-5 and TRBJ2-3; TRBD2 matches 10 bases. CDR1 and CDR2 from the germline V gene are SGHKS and YYEKEE (reference sequence). The CDR3 is made up of 16 amino acids. The V segment lost 3 bases and the J segment 4 bases; nucleotides outside the gene matches: 8. The CDR3: CASSSGAGGPPDTQYF. For the CDR3, the DNA is TGTGCCAGCAGCTCGGGAGCGGGGGGGCCCCCAGATACGCAGTATTTT.

This chain uses TRBV11-2 with TRBJ2-7; TRBD2 might be the D (6 bases). The V end was cut by 4 bases, the J end by 1 base, with 14 bases between. CDR3 length: 15 amino acids. Per germline, CDR1 SGHAT and CDR2 FQNNGV. The CDR3 DNA sequence: TGTGCCAGCAGCTATCGGGACTCAGGGTCCTACGAGCAGTACTTC. It codes for CASSYRDSGSYEQYF.

V gene TRBV6-6 combines with J gene TRBJ1-4; D uncertain. There are 16 residues in the CDR3. Germline CDR1 MNHNY, CDR2 SVGAGI (reference sequence). Trimming removed 2 bases at V and 5 bases at J, with 15 bases between. This chain's CDR3 is CASSYGGIGRNEKLFF. The CDR3 DNA reads TGTGCCAGCAGTTACGGAGGGATCGGTCGGAATGAAAAACTGTTTTTT.

The chain uses TRBV10-1 and TRBJ2-2; D is unclear. Germline CDR1 reads WNHNN; CDR2 reads SYGVQD (reference sequence). The CDR3 spans 14 residues. V lost 2 bases to trimming and J lost 0 bases, with 4 bases between them. CDR3 loop: CASSEQANTGELFF. DNA for the CDR3: TGCGCCAGCAGTGAGCAGGCGAACACCGGGGAGCTGTTTTTT.

Only one count was recorded for this clone. This chain joins TRBV28 and TRBJ2-1, with TRBD1 identical over 7 bases. The V and J ends lost 5 bases and 3 bases, in that order; junction bases with no gene match: 7. The germline gives CDR1 MDHEN, CDR2 SYDVKM. The CDR3 sequence is 15 residues long. CDR3 residues: CASSRQGINYNEQFF. Here the CDR3 DNA reads TGTGCCAGCAGTCGACAGGGAATTAACTACAATGAGCAGTTCTTC.

CDR3 nucleotides: TGTGCCAGCAGCCTCCGGAGTGAAAAACTGTTTTTT. It translates to CASSLRSEKLFF. The chain joins TRBV3-1 (or the pseudogene TRBV3-2) to TRBJ1-4; D is unclear. This CDR3 has 12 residues. CDR1 is LGHDT and CDR2 is YNNKEL in the germline V gene (reference sequence). The germline V and J ends were trimmed by 4 bases and 7 bases, with 7 bases remaining between them.

J is TRBJ2-1 and V is TRBV11-2, with 8 positions matching TRBD2. Germline loops: CDR1 SGHAT, CDR2 FQNNGV. Unmatched junction bases numbered 6, after V lost 7 bases and J lost 7 bases. The CDR3 is 13 amino acids. CDR3: CASNPGGKNEQFF. The CDR3, as DNA: TGTGCCAGCAACCCGGGAGGGAAAAATGAGCAGTTCTTC. Filled out from reference TRBV11-2 and TRBJ2-1, the complete variable domain reads EAGVAQSPRYKIIEKRQSVAFWCNPISGHATLYWYQQILGQGPKLLIQFQNNGVVDDSQLPKDRFSAERLKGVDSTLKIQPAKLEDSAVYLCASNPGGKNEQFFGPGTRLTVL.

The chain uses TRBV7-9 and TRBJ2-7; 10 bases are a match to TRBD1. Germline-derived CDR1 and CDR2 are SEHNR and FQNEAQ (reference sequence). The length of the CDR3 is 18 residues. The J segment lost 0 bases and the V segment lost 4 bases, leaving 12 bases of the junction unmatched. DNA of the CDR3: TGTGCCAGCAGCTCCCCGGGCGACAGGGGGCCAAACTCCTACGAGCAGTACTTC. It specifies CASSSPGDRGPNSYEQYF.